Described below is a single TCR beta chain sequence and its context. The data derive from a study of OX40 agonist ivuxolimab in advanced cancers. About the study: With ivuxolimab, an agonistic anti-OX40 (CD134) antibody, patients were treated. Mean age around 60 years, range about 23 to 79; 82.7% male. Three patients had partial responses: one hepatocellular carcinoma, two cutaneous melanoma.

Germline V gives CDR1 SGHTA, CDR2 FQGNSA. The CDR3 loop spans 15 amino acids. V lost 2 bases to trimming and J lost 2 bases; unmatched junction nucleotides: 3. Method: immunoSEQ multiplex PCR; TCRdb's copy keeps in-frame clones and lacks some. In the table there are about 28,000 clones, approximately 84% of which are singletons. Sample: CD4+ or CD8+ T cells sorted from blood, taken in a trial of the OX40 agonist ivuxolimab. The gene calls are TRBV7-2 and TRBJ2-1; the match to TRBD2 covers 7 bases. The TCR comes from an adult with an advanced solid tumor such as melanoma, head and neck, liver or kidney cancer. This chain's CDR3 is CASSLSAGAYNEQFF. The CDR3, as DNA: TGTGCCAGCAGCTTATCTGCGGGAGCCTACAATGAGCAGTTCTTC.